One sample yielded the 21 T cell receptor beta chains listed below, sequenced in a study of human T cells and chemical hapten exposure. Documented time point: pre-sensitization, week 0. Treatment indicated: therapeutic diphenylcyclopropenone sensitization with weekly scalp DPC. In TCRdb, the RACE reads were re-called with MiXCR into one record per CDR3 protein. The table has about 300,000 distinct CDR3 sequences, 5% to 6.5% seen once; the top ten hold about 8.7%. Sequences were derived from whole blood, sampled in connection with sensitization to the hapten diphenylcyclopropenone (DPC). The origin of the receptors is a woman aged 18 to 35 with alopecia areata. Some clones in this sample may be carry-over from other donors' samples.

The chain is built from TRBV3-1 and TRBJ2-3; the match to TRBD2 covers 7 bases. Unmatched junction bases numbered 5, after V lost 3 bases and J lost 5 bases. The V gene's germline CDR1 is LGHDT and CDR2 YNNKEL (reference sequence). The CDR3 extends over 14 amino acids. The CDR3 loop is CASSHGTTIDTQYF. The CDR3 nucleotides read TGTGCCAGCAGCCATGGGACTACCATAGATACGCAGTATTTT.

This clonotype was detected ten times or more. The chain carries TRBV6-5 and TRBJ2-7; 7 nucleotides match TRBD1. The CDR3 sequence is 15 residues long. Germline CDR1 MNHEY, CDR2 SVGAGI. Losses at the gene ends were 8 bases for V and 5 bases for J; bases not matched to a gene: 15. Here the CDR3 reads CASHRDREGWHEQYF. The CDR3 coding sequence is TGTGCCAGCCATCGCGACAGGGAAGGCTGGCACGAGCAGTACTTC.

Only a few counts were recorded for this clonotype. The chain uses TRBV6-2 or TRBV6-3 and TRBJ2-2; TRBD1 might be the D (6 bases). The V end lost 4 bases, the J end lost 0 bases, and 15 bases lay between the germline ends. CDR1 MNHEY and CDR2 SVGEGT come from the germline V gene. This CDR3 has 17 residues. CDR3 amino acids: CASSSRDTYPNTGELFF. The CDR3 DNA reads as TGTGCCAGCAGTTCCCGGGACACTTATCCGAACACCGGGGAGCTGTTTTTT.

This clonotype has a handful of counts. The chain uses TRBV7-2 and TRBJ2-2; 11 bases fit TRBD2. The CDR3 contains 18 residues. CDR1 and CDR2 (germline): SGHTA, FQGNSA. The trim removed 5 bases at V and 4 bases at J, leaving 12 bases unmatched. CDR3 region: CASSTLLAGVFPTGELFF. The CDR3 DNA reads TGTGCCAGCAGCACCTTACTAGCGGGGGTTTTCCCCACCGGGGAGCTGTTTTTT. Full variable domain (outside the CDR3, taken from reference TRBV7-2 and TRBJ2-2): GAGVSQSPSNKVTEKGKDVELRCDPISGHTALYWYRQSLGQGLEFLIYFQGNSAPDKSGLPSDRFSAERTGGSVSTLTIQRTQQEDSAVYLCASSTLLAGVFPTGELFFGEGSRLTVL.

This clonotype was counted at least ten times. The chain uses TRBV5-5 and TRBJ1-4, with a weak D call TRBD1 (5 bases). The CDR3 has 14 amino acids. CDR1 SGHKS and CDR2 YYEKEE come from the germline V gene (reference sequence). V lost 7 bases and J 6 bases, leaving 16 bases between the germline ends. The CDR3 region has the DNA TGTGCCAGCTTCCGACAGCGTGACGATGAAAAACTGTTTTTT. This translates into CASFRQRDDEKLFF.

This clonotype has only a few counts. The J gene is TRBJ2-3, the V gene TRBV12-3 or TRBV12-4; perhaps D is TRBD1 or TRBD2 (5 bases each). The CDR3 loop spans 16 amino acids. V dropped 5 bases and J dropped 3 bases, with 18 bases sitting between them. The CDR3, as DNA: TGTGCCAGCAGTCCCAGGGACGTTCTTACAACAGATACGCAGTATTTT. Protein: CASSPRDVLTTDTQYF.

This clonotype has a count of ten or more. The chain carries TRBV12-3 or TRBV12-4 and TRBJ2-6, with TRBD1 matching over 10 bases. The V gene end was trimmed by 2 bases and the J gene end by 2 bases; junction bases not matched to a gene: 3. The CDR3 spans 17 residues. CDR3 bases: TGTGCCAGCAGTTTAAGACAGGGGGCCCCTGGGGCCAACGTCCTGACTTTC. It specifies CASSLRQGAPGANVLTF.

This clonotype was recorded a few times. The chain joins TRBV12-3 or TRBV12-4 to TRBJ2-2; weak D call: TRBD2 (6 bases). This CDR3 has 15 amino acids. The ends were cut back, 7 bases at V and 3 bases at J, with 15 bases in the middle. The CDR3 bases are TGTGCCAGCACTCGTCGTTCGGGGGACACCGGGGAGCTGTTTTTT. Its translation: CASTRRSGDTGELFF.

This clonotype was detected only once. J is TRBJ1-5 and V is TRBV25-1, with D hard to call. This CDR3 spans 15 amino acids. CDR1 is MGHDK, CDR2 SYGVNS, per germline. Trimming stripped 6 bases from V and 5 bases from J, with 17 bases between. CDR3 protein: CASSGEGFGHQPQHF. CDR3 sequence (DNA): TGTGCCAGCAGCGGGGAGGGATTTGGCCATCAGCCCCAGCATTTT.

This clonotype has more than one count but fewer than ten. The chain employs TRBV7-3 and TRBJ1-3; the D is unclear. The CDR3 length is 13 residues. Trimming removed 5 bases from V and 0 bases from J, with 5 bases in between. Germline CDR1 reads SGHTA; CDR2 reads FQGTGA. CDR3 in amino acids: CASSQSSGNTIYF. CDR3 in DNA: TGTGCCAGCAGCCAGTCCTCTGGAAACACCATATATTTT. The entire variable domain, with the rest obtained from reference TRBV7-3 and TRBJ1-3, is as follows: GAGVSQTPSNKVTEKGKYVELRCDPISGHTALYWYRQSLGQGPEFLIYFQGTGAADDSGLPNDRFFAVRPEGSVSTLKIQRTERGDSAVYLCASSQSSGNTIYFGEGSWLTVV.

This clonotype was picked up a small number of times. The chain is built from TRBV5-6 and TRBJ1-6, with 7 bases fitting TRBD1. V lost 0 bases, J lost 7 bases, and 7 bases stayed unmatched. Germline CDR1 SGHDT, CDR2 YYEEEE. This CDR3 comprises 16 residues. The CDR3 region is CASSLAGGQENSPLHF. The CDR3 DNA reads as TGTGCCAGCAGCTTGGCAGGGGGACAAGAAAATTCACCCCTCCACTTT.

This clonotype came up a few times. This chain links TRBV4-2 with TRBJ2-1, with a possible D match to TRBD2 (7 bases). The CDR3 contains 15 residues. The V end was cut by 1 base, the J end by 6 bases, with 13 bases between. Germline V gives CDR1 LGHNA, CDR2 YNFKEQ. The CDR3 coding sequence is TGTGCCAGCAGCCAAGTTTTGGGGGGGGCCAATGAGCAGTTCTTC. Protein product: CASSQVLGGANEQFF.

This clonotype was counted many times. The chain combines TRBV12-5 with TRBJ2-1; no clear D gene. V was shortened by 4 bases and J by 5 bases, with 0 bases between the two germline ends. In germline, CDR1 is LGHNT, CDR2 FRNRAP. The CDR3 covers 10 residues. CDR3 sequence: CASGYNEQFF. CDR3 in DNA: TGTGCTAGTGGTTACAATGAGCAGTTCTTC.

This clonotype was seen repeatedly, ten times or more. This chain joins TRBV6-2 or TRBV6-3 and TRBJ1-1; TRBD1 matches 7 bases. The CDR3 runs to 14 residues. V dropped 7 bases and J dropped 6; count of bases not matched to a gene: 11. Germline assignment: CDR1 MNHEY and CDR2 SVGEGT. Here the CDR3 reads CASKEPRGLAEAFF. The CDR3 DNA reads TGTGCCAGCAAGGAGCCTAGGGGGCTGGCTGAAGCTTTCTTT.

This clonotype has at least ten counts. This chain joins TRBV27 and TRBJ2-7; D not certain. Germline values: CDR1 MNHEY, CDR2 SMNVEV (reference sequence). This CDR3 has 13 amino acids. The V and J ends lost 0 bases and 2 bases respectively, with 5 bases between them. CDR3 in DNA: TGTGCCAGCAGTTTATCGAGGACCTACGAGCAGTACTTC. This translates into CASSLSRTYEQYF.

V gene TRBV2 combines with J gene TRBJ2-4, with 8 bases matching TRBD2. The CDR3 covers 13 residues. The ends lost 8 bases at V and 9 bases at J; junction bases unmatched: 9. Germline-derived CDR1 and CDR2 are SNHLY and FYNNEI. CDR3 region: CASRVGLESIQYF. DNA for the CDR3: TGTGCCAGCCGGGTGGGACTAGAGAGCATTCAGTACTTC. The variable domain in full, with the rest retrieved from reference TRBV2 and TRBJ2-4, is EPEVTQTPSHQVTQMGQEVILRCVPISNHLYFYWYRQILGQKVEFLVSFYNNEISEKSEIFDDQFSVERPDGSNFTLKIRSTKLEDSAMYFCASRVGLESIQYFGAGTRLSVL.

This clonotype was detected a few times. V and J are TRBV7-9 and TRBJ1-2; D not resolved. Trimming took off 5 bases at V and 8 bases at J, with 21 bases between the two ends. The CDR3 extends over 15 amino acids. Germline V CDR1 and CDR2: SEHNR, FQNEAQ (reference sequence). CDR3 sequence: CASSTDSREEGGYTF. Written as DNA, the CDR3 is TGTGCCAGCAGCACCGACTCGAGGGAGGAGGGAGGCTACACCTTC.

The V and J genes are TRBV4-2 and TRBJ1-2, with 9 bases aligning to TRBD1. The CDR3 covers 15 residues. The germline CDR1 and CDR2 sequences are LGHNA and YNFKEQ. With V trimmed by 0 bases and J by 4 bases, 3 bases remained unmatched. The CDR3 protein is CASSQDKDRGYGYTF. The CDR3 DNA follows: TGTGCCAGCAGCCAAGATAAGGACAGGGGCTATGGCTACACCTTC.

The table lists this clonotype with many counts. V gene TRBV12-3 or TRBV12-4 combines with J gene TRBJ2-7, with 7 bases lining up with TRBD2. The J segment lost 5 bases and the V segment lost 3 bases, leaving 4 bases of the junction unmatched. The CDR3 consists of 13 residues. The CDR3 DNA reads as TGTGCCAGCAGTTTCGGGGGGTTCGACGAGCAGTACTTC. It specifies CASSFGGFDEQYF.

The V call is TRBV3-1, the J call TRBJ1-1; D is ambiguous. Trimming left V 1 base short and J 1 base short, with 4 bases between. This CDR3 comprises 13 residues. Germline lookup yields CDR1 LGHDT and CDR2 YNNKEL (reference sequence). The CDR3, as DNA: TGTGCCAGCAGCCAAGTAAGGAACACTGAAGCTTTCTTT. Amino acid sequence: CASSQVRNTEAFF. Combining the CDR3 with reference TRBV3-1 and TRBJ1-1 gives the whole variable domain DTAVSQTPKYLVTQMGNDKSIKCEQNLGHDTMYWYKQDSKKFLKIMFSYNNKELIINETVPNRFSPKSPDKAHLNLHINSLELGDSAVYFCASSQVRNTEAFFGQGTRLTVV.

The rearrangement links TRBV5-5 to TRBJ1-1; a weak D match, TRBD1 (5 bases). The V and J ends lost 3 bases and 5 bases respectively, with 14 bases between them. The germline V gene encodes CDR1 SGHKS and CDR2 YYEKEE (reference sequence). The CDR3 consists of 14 residues. The CDR3 here is CASSWGTRRTEAFF. The CDR3 DNA is TGTGCCAGCAGCTGGGGGACCAGGCGGACTGAAGCTTTCTTT.